These 10 T cell receptor beta chains originate from one sample sequenced in a study of cytomegalovirus exposure and HLA in healthy donors. The PCR employed 60 Vbeta primers together with 13 Jbeta primers. Assay: immunoSEQ multiplex PCR; the TCRdb copy retains only in-frame clones and omits some. The repertoire holds about 190,000 clones, with approximately 90% as singletons. Specimen: PBMCs. Receptor source: a boy under 10 years old in good health and CMV-seronegative.

This chain uses TRBV7-3 with TRBJ2-3; the match to TRBD1 covers 10 bases. Trimming cost V 2 bases and J 4 bases; bases outside gene matches: 9. Germline CDR1 reads SGHTA; CDR2 reads FQGTGA. The CDR3 consists of 17 residues. CDR3 amino acids: CASSLGTGAATPDTQYF. The CDR3 DNA follows: TGTGCCAGCAGCTTAGGGACAGGGGCCGCCACACCAGATACGCAGTATTTT.

V is TRBV5-1 and J is TRBJ2-2; TRBD1 might be the D (6 bases). The V gene lost 2 bases and the J gene lost 0 bases, with 17 bases spanning the gap. Germline V gene sequence: CDR1 SGHRS, CDR2 YFSETQ. The CDR3 sequence is 18 residues long. The CDR3, as DNA: TGCGCCAGCAGCTTACTGGACAGTGCTTCATCGAACACCGGGGAGCTGTTTTTT. Its translation is CASSLLDSASSNTGELFF.

This chain uses TRBV19 with TRBJ1-1; D perhaps matches TRBD1 (6 bases). There are 14 residues in the CDR3. V lost 4 bases and J lost 3, with 12 bases in between. Looked up from germline, CDR1 is LNHDA and CDR2 is SQIVND (reference sequence). CDR3 coding DNA: TGTGCCAGTAGTACCCTAGGGGGGGACACTGAAGCTTTCTTT. Translating gives CASSTLGGDTEAFF. Full variable domain (missing parts from reference TRBV19 and TRBJ1-1): DGGITQSPKYLFRKEGQNVTLSCEQNLNHDAMYWYRQDPGQGLRLIYYSQIVNDFQKGDIAEGYSVSREKKESFPLTVTSAQKNPTAFYLCASSTLGGDTEAFFGQGTRLTVV.

This clone was found a few times. The chain uses TRBV7-6 and TRBJ1-1; 10 nucleotides line up with TRBD1. The CDR3 contains 14 residues. Germline values: CDR1 SGHVS, CDR2 FNYEAQ. The V gene end was trimmed by 8 bases and the J gene end by 4 bases; junction bases not matched to a gene: 7. The CDR3 protein is CASLLGTGVTEAFF. In DNA form, the CDR3 reads TGTGCCAGCCTACTGGGGACAGGGGTCACTGAAGCTTTCTTT.

The chain employs TRBV6-5 and TRBJ2-3; 8 nucleotides line up with TRBD2. With V trimmed by 6 bases and J by 5 bases, 10 bases remained unmatched. This CDR3 is built from 15 residues. Germline V gives CDR1 MNHEY, CDR2 SVGAGI. CDR3 in DNA: TGTGCCAGCAGGGACGGACTAGCCAAAAGAGATACGCAGTATTTT. Translation: CASRDGLAKRDTQYF.

For this clone: One end of the junction does not line up with germline, which may come from a read error. The chain links TRBV7-9 to TRBJ1-6, with TRBD1 matching over 9 bases. CDR1 and CDR2 from the germline V gene are SEHNR and FQNEAQ (reference sequence). The CDR3 is 13 residues long. CDR3 coding DNA: TGTTCCAGCGGGGACAGGGATGGTTCACCCCTCCACTTT. Its protein is CSSGDRDGSPLHF.

The rearrangement uses TRBV9 and TRBJ1-4; no reliable D call. Germline assignment: CDR1 SGDLS and CDR2 YYNGEE. CDR3 length: 13 amino acids. Trimming pared 0 bases from V and 8 bases from J, leaving 8 bases between. CDR3 sequence reads: CASSVEAGEKLFF. CDR3 DNA: TGTGCCAGCAGCGTAGAGGCGGGGGAAAAACTGTTTTTT.

The V gene is TRBV7-2, the J gene TRBJ2-7; TRBD1 aligns across 7 bases. With V trimmed by 3 bases and J by 2 bases, 7 bases remained unmatched. This CDR3 spans 15 amino acids. Germline-derived CDR1 and CDR2 are SGHTA and FQGNSA. CDR3: CASSFQTGSTYEQYF. DNA of the CDR3: TGTGCCAGCAGCTTTCAGACAGGGTCCACCTACGAGCAGTACTTC.

The chain uses TRBV28 and TRBJ2-7; 10 bases agree with TRBD1. Germline V gene lookup returns CDR1 MDHEN and CDR2 SYDVKM. The CDR3 has 18 residues. The V segment lost 6 bases and the J segment 2 bases; nucleotides outside the gene matches: 16. The CDR3, as DNA: TGTGCCAGCAGCGCCGTCACCGGGACAGGGGATTCCCCCTACGAGCAGTACTTC. Its protein is CASSAVTGTGDSPYEQYF.

This sequence joins TRBV13 and TRBJ1-1; D possibly corresponds to TRBD1 (6 bases). V was pared by 0 bases and J by 11 bases, with 7 bases between. CDR1 PRHDT and CDR2 FYEKMQ come from the germline V gene (reference sequence). This CDR3 has 11 amino acids. CDR3 sequence: CASSLGQGAFF. The CDR3 nucleotides are TGTGCCAGCAGCTTAGGACAGGGCGCTTTCTTT.